This TCR beta chain was identified in a study of blood T cell repertoires in COVID-19. Study summary: The origin of the acute and convalescent COVID-19 samples was the United States, Italy and Spain. From T cells, B-cell-depleted T cells, or PBMCs came the material, which was cDNA or gDNA.

One Seattle source followed patients from active infection through their disease course. Per the original data handling: Amplifying reference gene primers gave estimates of nucleated cell counts. Some clones are missing from TCRdb's copy, which holds only in-frame ones; the method was immunoSEQ multiplex PCR. The DNA gave D and trimming, while V, J and clone size come from that table. Among 150,000 to 200,000 clones listed, 80% to 90% were seen once. Germline values: CDR1 SGHTA, CDR2 FQGNSA. V shed 6 bases and J 0 bases; nucleotides not matched to a gene: 5. This CDR3 contains 15 residues. The rearrangement uses TRBV7-2 and TRBJ1-2; TRBD1 agrees at 9 bases. The sequence was collected from a woman aged 55-69 years with COVID-19, enrolled during active disease. The material sequenced was peripheral blood. CDR3 bases: TGTGCCAGCAGTCGGGACAGGGATGCTAACTATGGCTACACCTTC. Its translation is CASSRDRDANYGYTF. Together with reference TRBV7-2 and TRBJ1-2, the CDR3 gives the full variable domain: GAGVSQSPSNKVTEKGKDVELRCDPISGHTALYWYRQSLGQGLEFLIYFQGNSAPDKSGLPSDRFSAERTGGSVSTLTIQRTQQEDSAVYLCASSRDRDANYGYTFGSGTRLTVV.